This T cell receptor beta chain was identified in a study of blood T cell repertoires in COVID-19 (dated by TCRdb to the early 2020s). In terms of the full investigation: Collaborator samples came from the United States, Italy and Spain and covered acute and convalescent phases of COVID-19. Subjects who had been exposed to COVID-19, were actively infected with it, or had recovered from it provided the deeply sampled blood TCRbeta repertoires that made up the dataset. The samples were drawn from two sources: the first 160 participants of the ongoing ImmuneRACE study, and 1,254 subjects contributed by 6 global collaborators. Where available, HLA class I and class II types were taken from metadata supplied by the sample provider and were not determined by assay-based typing. The material from the prospective study consisted of cDNA or gDNA derived from T cells, B-cell-depleted T cells, or PBMCs. The repertoires were made available in a free public database intended to serve as a resource for research on the immune response to SARS-CoV-2. A de-identified subject ID, COVID-19 status, age in years and sex were almost always included in the sample metadata.

As concerns this clone: This clone's antigen is unknown. There are no base qualities to consult, and no much larger clone falls within one base.

Cut back by 1 base and 9 bases, the V and J ends lie 4 bases apart. Reading the germline V gene gives CDR1 MDHEN and CDR2 SYDVKM. The CDR3, from cysteine to phenylalanine, totals 12 residues. Only the CDR3 DNA stays, 36 bases, in frame from base 1. The collaborating institutions used their own protocols to collect whole blood in K2EDTA tubes. Collaborator samples were shipped for TCRbeta analysis as frozen whole blood, isolated PBMCs, or DNA extracted from either sample type. Here is what the overall study found, with its caveats: How much clinical and demographic metadata was included differed by source and by participant, and the metadata was provided uncurated.

The immunoSEQ Assay, a bias-controlled multiplex PCR, was used to amplify TCRbeta CDR3 regions from genomic DNA. In the paper's pipeline: Nucleated cell counts per sample were estimated from amplification of reference gene primers within the assay. To quantify the absolute abundance of each unique TCRbeta CDR3 rearrangement, sequence reads were collapsed and filtered. For each sample, productive Simpson clonality was calculated by taking the square root of Simpson's diversity index across productive rearrangements. Here the immuneACCESS table is served through TCRdb, limited to in-frame sequences with V and J called. Missing clones are a known gap in these copies; in checked studies unresolved V genes cover under half, and the rest lacks a known reason. That table is the source of V, J and clone size, and D and trimming were worked out from the DNA. The sample yields some 74,000 clones; roughly four fifths were counted once. The ten largest clones take up less than 45% of the sample.

The clonotype was recovered from a man aged 80 or over with acute or convalescent COVID-19. The specimen sequenced was peripheral blood. The V gene is TRBV28 and the J gene is TRBJ1-6, with no D gene named confidently. The sequence in DNA is TGTGCCAGCAGTTTATACGGTTCACCCCTCCACTTT. It encodes CASSLYGSPLHF.